Below, one T cell receptor (beta chain) is given with its context. Its antigen is currently unknown. This specimen comes from a study of beta chain features in type 1 diabetes. Study results and caveats: Moderate yet significant TCRB CDR3 shortening was seen in Type 1 diabetes patients in all four CD4+ subsets.

The authors obtained over 95% purity in all sorted populations. Germline CDR1 reads SGHRS; CDR2 reads YFSETQ. The CDR3 has 14 residues. The germline V and J ends were trimmed by 1 base and 10 bases, with 15 bases remaining between them. cDNA synthesis used the whole RNA isolate, giving expressed TCRB sequences. Sequencing was performed with immunoSEQ multiplex PCR; in TCRdb, only in-frame clones are kept and a portion is missing. This table has about 290,000 clones, about 8% appearing once. Input material: central memory CD4+ T cells from blood. This sequence joins TRBV5-1 and TRBJ2-1; weak D call: TRBD2 (5 bases). This sequence originates from a woman aged 18-30 years in good health. DNA for the CDR3: TGCGCCAGCAGCTTGTCCACCACCGGAGGAGAGCAGTTCTTC. It yields the protein CASSLSTTGGEQFF. Based on the CDR3 plus reference TRBV5-1 and TRBJ2-1, the full variable domain is KAGVTQTPRYLIKTRGQQVTLSCSPISGHRSVSWYQQTPGQGLQFLFEYFSETQRNKGNFPGRFSGRQFSNSRSEMNVSTLELGDSALYLCASSLSTTGGEQFFGPGTRLTVL.